Each of the 16 T cell receptor beta chains below was sequenced from the same sample in a study of cytomegalovirus exposure and HLA in healthy donors. Profiled with immunoSEQ multiplex PCR; TCRdb holds only in-frame clones, not every one. Among 130,000 or so clones, 89% were seen once, and the ten largest hold approximately 1.2%. The specimen sequenced was PBMCs. These receptors originate from a woman aged 18 to 35 in good health and CMV-seronegative.

The J gene is TRBJ1-1, the V gene TRBV11-2, with D possibly TRBD1 on 5 matching bases. Deletions cut 4 bases from V and 1 base from J, with 7 bases between. CDR3 length equals 13 residues. Germline V gives CDR1 SGHAT, CDR2 FQNNGV. The CDR3 DNA sequence: TGTGCCAGCAGCTCAGGGTGGAACACTGAAGCTTTCTTT. Translating it yields CASSSGWNTEAFF. The variable domain in full, completed from reference TRBV11-2 and TRBJ1-1, reads EAGVAQSPRYKIIEKRQSVAFWCNPISGHATLYWYQQILGQGPKLLIQFQNNGVVDDSQLPKDRFSAERLKGVDSTLKIQPAKLEDSAVYLCASSSGWNTEAFFGQGTRLTVV.

Only one count was recorded for this clone. V gene TRBV19 combines with J gene TRBJ2-5, with TRBD2 matching 9 bases. There are 14 residues in the CDR3. CDR1 LNHDA and CDR2 SQIVND come from the germline V gene (reference sequence). Trimming cost V 6 bases and J 7 bases; bases outside gene matches: 9. The CDR3 DNA sequence: TGTGCCAGTAGCCTACCGGGACTAGCCCGGACCCAGTACTTC. It codes for CASSLPGLARTQYF.

The chain couples TRBV27 to TRBJ1-5, with 8 bases identical to TRBD1. Germline CDR1 reads MNHEY; CDR2 reads SMNVEV (reference sequence). Trimming at V came to 4 bases and at J to 5 bases, leaving 4 bases not matched to a gene. CDR3 size: 14 residues. CDR3 in DNA: TGTGCCAGCAGTTACAGGGGGGCCGATCAGCCCCAGCATTTT. This encodes CASSYRGADQPQHF.

The chain's CDR3 is CASSDRNTEAFF. The CDR3 coding sequence is TGTGCCAGTAGCGACAGGAACACTGAAGCTTTCTTT. The V gene is TRBV19, the J gene TRBJ1-1; TRBD1 is a possible D gene (5 bases). This CDR3 region has 12 residues. The germline V gene encodes CDR1 LNHDA and CDR2 SQIVND (reference sequence). V shed 6 bases and J shed 1 base, with 6 bases lying between them.

In its sample, this clone was seen once. The genes are TRBV10-3 and TRBJ2-1; TRBD2 matches 9 bases. Germline V CDR1 and CDR2: ENHRY, SYGVKD. The CDR3 loop spans 14 amino acids. V gave up 4 bases and J gave up 4 bases; unmatched junction bases: 2. The CDR3 loop reads CAISGLADYNEQFF. The CDR3 DNA follows: TGTGCCATCAGTGGACTAGCGGATTACAATGAGCAGTTCTTC.

The rearrangement joins TRBV6-6 to TRBJ1-1; tentatively, D is TRBD1 (5 bases). The V gene's germline CDR1 is MNHNY and CDR2 SVGAGI (reference sequence). Trimming took off 5 bases at V and 4 bases at J, with 14 bases between the two ends. The CDR3 contains 14 residues. In DNA form, the CDR3 reads TGTGCCAGCAGTCCCCGGGGGGGAGGCACTGAAGCTTTCTTT. It specifies CASSPRGGGTEAFF.

The chain combines TRBV9 with TRBJ2-2, with 7 bases identical to TRBD1. J gave up 12 bases and V 0 bases, and 8 bases lay outside the gene matches. CDR3 length: 14 amino acids. Germline assignment: CDR1 SGDLS and CDR2 YYNGEE. The CDR3 nucleotides are TGTGCCAGCAGCGTAGTCCCGGAGACAGGGAAGCTGTTTTTT. Residues: CASSVVPETGKLFF.

The chain carries TRBV4-1 and TRBJ1-1; tentative D call: TRBD1 (5 bases). Germline V gene sequence: CDR1 MGHRA, CDR2 YSYEKL. This CDR3 region has 18 residues. The germline V and J ends were trimmed by 0 bases and 4 bases, with 21 bases remaining between them. In nucleotides, the CDR3 is TGCGCCAGCAGCCAAGATACCCCATACTCTGCAGGGTCCACTGAAGCTTTCTTT. Its translation: CASSQDTPYSAGSTEAFF.

The CDR3 spells CASSSYSGNTIYF. Here the CDR3 DNA reads TGTGCCAGCAGTTCGTACTCTGGAAACACCATATATTTT. V gene TRBV6-1 combines with J gene TRBJ1-3; D gene unclear. From germline, CDR1 is MNHNS and CDR2 SASEGT. V was shortened by 5 bases and J by 0 bases, with 5 bases between the two germline ends. This CDR3 region has 13 residues.

This clone was seen a single time. This chain joins TRBV2 and TRBJ1-1, with 8 bases aligning to TRBD1. Per the germline V gene, CDR1 is SNHLY and CDR2 is FYNNEI. This CDR3 has 13 amino acids. With 6 bases clipped from V and 4 bases from J, the junction kept 4 bases outside the gene matches. As DNA, the CDR3 is TGTGCCAGCAGGACAGGGGCGGCCACTGAAGCTTTCTTT. Its translation: CASRTGAATEAFF.

This chain joins TRBV5-1 and TRBJ2-2; D might be TRBD1 (6 bases). V shed 1 base and J shed 4 bases, with 11 bases lying between them. Germline CDR1 reads SGHRS; CDR2 reads YFSETQ. CDR3 length: 15 amino acids. CDR3 sequence reads: CASSLRDTRTGELFF. CDR3 sequence (DNA): TGCGCCAGCAGCTTGCGGGACACGCGCACCGGGGAGCTGTTTTTT.

The V and J genes are TRBV5-5 and TRBJ1-3, with no clear D. Germline values: CDR1 SGHKS, CDR2 YYEKEE (reference sequence). The CDR3 has 15 amino acids. V was pared by 2 bases and J by 2 bases, with 11 bases between. The DNA for the CDR3 is TGTGCCAGCAGCTTAATTTACACCCCTGGAAACACCATATATTTT. Its protein is CASSLIYTPGNTIYF.

In its sample, this clone was seen once. One end of the junction does not line up with germline, which may come from a read error. The V call is TRBV5-1, the J call TRBJ2-3, with D unresolved. CDR3 length equals 13 residues. In germline, CDR1 is SGHRS, CDR2 YFSETQ. The DNA for the CDR3 is TGCGCCAGCAGATTGGGCTATTCGGGTACGCAGTATTTT. Amino acid sequence: CASRLGYSGTQYF. Using reference TRBV5-1 and TRBJ2-3 for the parts outside the CDR3, the full variable domain is KAGVTQTPRYLIKTRGQQVTLSCSPISGHRSVSWYQQTPGQGLQFLFEYFSETQRNKGNFPGRFSGRQFSNSRSEMNVSTLELGDSALYLCASRLGYSGTQYFGPGTRLTVL.

The genes are TRBV5-4 and TRBJ2-4; unclear D gene. With 0 bases removed from V and 0 bases from J, the gap between germline ends came to 10 bases. This CDR3 is 16 amino acids long. Germline V gene sequence: CDR1 SGHNT, CDR2 YYREEE (reference sequence). CDR3 residues: CASSLGDTLAKNIQYF. CDR3 nucleotides: TGTGCCAGCAGCTTGGGTGACACCCTAGCCAAAAACATTCAGTACTTC.

The chain is built from TRBV14 and TRBJ2-7; 9 bases map to TRBD1. V dropped 2 bases and J dropped 1; count of bases not matched to a gene: 3. Germline loops: CDR1 SGHDN, CDR2 FVKESK. The CDR3 is 15 residues long. CDR3 DNA sequence: TGTGCCAGCAGCCAATGGACAGGGGCGTCCTACGAGCAGTACTTC. This codes for CASSQWTGASYEQYF.

The chain recombines TRBV19 with TRBJ1-5; D might be TRBD1 (5 bases). Germline CDR1 LNHDA, CDR2 SQIVND (reference sequence). The V and J ends lost 1 base and 6 bases respectively, with 16 bases between them. CDR3 length: 16 residues. The CDR3, as DNA: TGTGCCAGTAGTATAGCGTTCGGGCAGGGCCGTCAGCCCCAGCATTTT. It specifies CASSIAFGQGRQPQHF.